Following are 18 T cell receptor beta chains from one sample sequenced in a study of shared clonotypes between healthy human individuals (dated by TCRdb to 2020 to 2021). The library was produced with the immunoSEQ multiplex PCR assay. Entries here come from immuneACCESS through TCRdb and include only in-frame sequences with V and J called. Some clones fail to appear in such tables; in the studies checked, an unresolved V gene covers under half of the shortfall, and the cause of the remainder is unknown. Counted in this sample were 1.6 million or so clones; less than 99% of them appeared once. About 0.34% of the sample belongs to the ten largest clones. The sequencing input was naive CD4+ T cells sorted from blood. This specimen's cell subset or site label, per the study, means: CD45RA+ positively selected. These TCRs come from a man aged 30 to 45 in good health.

The genes are TRBV10-3 and TRBJ2-7; 7 positions agree with TRBD1. V lost 1 base to trimming and J lost 2 bases; unmatched junction nucleotides: 5. CDR3 size: 15 residues. Germline-derived CDR1 and CDR2 are ENHRY and SYGVKD. CDR3 nucleotides: TGTGCCATCAGTGAGTTTGGGACAGATGCCTACGAGCAGTACTTC. Translation: CAISEFGTDAYEQYF.

The chain carries TRBV7-3 and TRBJ2-1; TRBD2 matches at 8 bases. Germline CDR1 is SGHTA and CDR2 is FQGTGA. The V gene end was trimmed by 5 bases and the J gene end by 1 base; junction bases not matched to a gene: 7. The CDR3 is 16 residues long. CDR3: CASSLLAALSYNEQFF. The CDR3 DNA is TGTGCCAGCAGCCTACTAGCGGCCCTTTCCTACAATGAGCAGTTCTTC. The complete variable domain, with remaining parts taken from reference TRBV7-3 and TRBJ2-1, reads GAGVSQTPSNKVTEKGKYVELRCDPISGHTALYWYRQSLGQGPEFLIYFQGTGAADDSGLPNDRFFAVRPEGSVSTLKIQRTERGDSAVYLCASSLLAALSYNEQFFGPGTRLTVL.

In the case of this clone: This specimen includes other DNA sequences encoding the same CDR3. V usage is TRBV30 and J usage is TRBJ2-1; D remains ambiguous. The CDR3 runs to 12 residues. Germline V gives CDR1 GTSNPN, CDR2 SVGIG (reference sequence). V lost 2 bases, J lost 4 bases, and 6 bases lay in between. The CDR3: CAWSPRYNEQFF. CDR3 DNA sequence: TGTGCCTGGAGTCCCCGGTACAATGAGCAGTTCTTC.

This rearrangement joins TRBV9 to TRBJ1-1, with a possible D match to TRBD1 (5 bases). Deletions cut 0 bases from V and 0 bases from J, with 12 bases between. Germline V gene lookup returns CDR1 SGDLS and CDR2 YYNGEE. The CDR3 has 16 amino acids. CDR3 DNA: TGTGCCAGCAGCGTAGTTGGGGGGACGGTGAACACTGAAGCTTTCTTT. The encoded protein is CASSVVGGTVNTEAFF.

This chain uses TRBV21-1 with TRBJ1-2; the table's D call of TRBD1 was not tested on the DNA. TRBV21-1 is listed as a pseudogene. This CDR3 region has 14 residues. The CDR3 DNA reads TGTGCCAGCAGCAAAGGCAGGATAAACTATGGCTACACCTTC. This encodes CASSKGRINYGYTF.

The table lists this clone with a count of one. The chain has TRBV5-1 and TRBJ2-1; TRBD2 aligns across 7 bases. V was clipped by 4 bases and J by 2 bases; unmatched bases: 6. CDR3 length equals 15 residues. Germline assignment: CDR1 SGHRS and CDR2 YFSETQ. CDR3 coding DNA: TGCGCCAGCAGCGGGGCTAGCGGCCCCTACAATGAGCAGTTCTTC. The encoded protein is CASSGASGPYNEQFF.

Comments on this clone: Different DNA sequences within this sample yield the same CDR3. The J gene is TRBJ2-7, the V gene TRBV5-1, with D possibly TRBD1 on 5 matching bases. The CDR3 contains 13 residues. The germline V and J ends were trimmed by 4 bases and 1 base, with 9 bases remaining between them. The germline CDR1 and CDR2 sequences are SGHRS and YFSETQ. Here the CDR3 DNA reads TGCGCCAGCAGCCTCAGACAGTCCTACGAGCAGTACTTC. It encodes CASSLRQSYEQYF.

The chain employs TRBV4-3 and TRBJ2-1; D is ambiguous. The length of the CDR3 is 8 residues. The germline V gene has CDR1 LGHNA and CDR2 YSLEER. The ends were cut back, 11 bases at V and 7 bases at J, with 3 bases in the middle. Here the CDR3 DNA reads TGCGCCTTGAATGAGCAGTTCTTC. This gives the protein CALNEQFF.

Points on this clone: This CDR3 is also generated by other DNA sequences in the sample. The chain joins TRBV9 to TRBJ2-7; TRBD1 or TRBD2 may be the D gene (5 bases each). Germline loops: CDR1 SGDLS, CDR2 YYNGEE. The V end lost 2 bases, the J end lost 1 base, and 10 bases lay between the germline ends. This CDR3 spans 14 amino acids. The DNA for the CDR3 is TGTGCCAGCAGCGTTGGGACGGTATCCTACGAGCAGTACTTC. Its protein product is CASSVGTVSYEQYF. The whole variable domain, remainder taken from reference TRBV9 and TRBJ2-7, is DSGVTQTPKHLITATGQRVTLRCSPRSGDLSVYWYQQSLDQGLQFLIQYYNGEERAKGNILERFSAQQFPDLHSELNLSSLELGDSALYFCASSVGTVSYEQYFGPGTRLTVT.

This sequence joins TRBV10-1 and TRBJ2-1; 7 nucleotides line up with TRBD2. Looked up from germline, CDR1 is WNHNN and CDR2 is SYGVQD (reference sequence). The CDR3 has 17 amino acids. V shed 1 base, J shed 0 bases, and the junction held 6 bases outside the gene matches. CDR3 in DNA: TGCGCCAGCAGTGAGTGGGCTAGCGGAGTCTCCTACAATGAGCAGTTCTTC. Its translation: CASSEWASGVSYNEQFF.

The chain has TRBV5-1 and TRBJ2-7; D remains unclear. The CDR3 consists of 14 residues. V lost 5 bases, J lost 2 bases, and 14 bases lay in between. Germline V CDR1 and CDR2: SGHRS, YFSETQ. The CDR3: CASRLRPSPYEQYF. The CDR3, as DNA: TGCGCCAGCAGACTCCGTCCGTCCCCCTACGAGCAGTACTTC.

The CDR3 sequence: CASSHHGTSGNYEQYF. As DNA, the CDR3 is TGTGCCAGTAGTCATCACGGGACTAGCGGTAACTACGAGCAGTACTTC. The V call is TRBV19, the J call TRBJ2-7; 11 bases fit TRBD2. Losses at the gene ends were 5 bases for V and 3 bases for J; bases not matched to a gene: 9. CDR1 is LNHDA and CDR2 is SQIVND in the germline V gene (reference sequence). The CDR3 runs to 16 residues. Full variable domain (remainder filled in from reference TRBV19 and TRBJ2-7): DGGITQSPKYLFRKEGQNVTLSCEQNLNHDAMYWYRQDPGQGLRLIYYSQIVNDFQKGDIAEGYSVSREKKESFPLTVTSAQKNPTAFYLCASSHHGTSGNYEQYFGPGTRLTVT.

This clone was counted once. The chain carries TRBV10-2 and TRBJ2-7, with D maybe TRBD2 (5 bases). CDR1 and CDR2 from the germline V gene are WSHSY and SAAADI. CDR3 length equals 12 residues. Between the trimmed V and J ends, which lost 4 bases and 2 bases, there was a span of 6 bases. Here the CDR3 DNA reads TGCGCCAGCAGTGTCGGGGCCTACGAGCAGTACTTC. Its translation is CASSVGAYEQYF.

The V call is TRBV7-3, the J call TRBJ2-1; tentatively, D is TRBD1 (5 bases). Trimming removed 1 base at V and 14 bases at J, with 18 bases between. The CDR3 has 14 residues. In germline, CDR1 is SGHTA, CDR2 FQGTGA. CDR3 DNA sequence: TGTGCCAGCAGCTTAAACGGTCAGGGCGGCCCTGAGTTCTTC. It translates to CASSLNGQGGPEFF.

The chain is built from TRBV6-5 and TRBJ2-7, with D possibly matching TRBD1 (6 bases). The germline V gene has CDR1 MNHEY and CDR2 SVGAGI. This CDR3 region has 14 residues. V gave up 6 bases and J gave up 0 bases, with 12 bases separating them. The CDR3 DNA sequence: TGTGCCAGCAGGAGGGGGTGGGCCTCCTACGAGCAGTACTTC. Translated: CASRRGWASYEQYF.

The rearrangement links TRBV5-1 to TRBJ1-4, with TRBD1 as a possible D gene (5 bases). The germline CDR1 and CDR2 sequences are SGHRS and YFSETQ. The V and J ends lost 0 bases and 5 bases respectively, with 8 bases between them. The CDR3 extends over 14 amino acids. CDR3 nucleotide sequence: TGCGCCAGCAGCTTGGGGGGGAGGAATGAAAAACTGTTTTTT. Translated: CASSLGGRNEKLFF.

V and J are TRBV5-5 and TRBJ2-3; the D gene is possibly TRBD2 (6 bases). Germline V gene data show CDR1 as SGHKS and CDR2 as YYEKEE (reference sequence). Trimming removed 4 bases at V and 4 bases at J, with 10 bases between. The CDR3 extends over 13 amino acids. CDR3 protein: CASSPIAADTQYF. DNA for the CDR3: TGTGCCAGCAGCCCCATAGCGGCAGATACGCAGTATTTT.

Remarks on this clone: Distinct nucleotide sequences in the sample also encode this CDR3. This chain uses TRBV9 with TRBJ2-3; perhaps TRBD2 as D (6 bases). V lost 0 bases to trimming and J lost 2 bases, with 7 bases between them. CDR3 length equals 14 residues. Germline values: CDR1 SGDLS, CDR2 YYNGEE. As DNA, the CDR3 is TGTGCCAGCAGCGTAGAGGGACTCACAGATACGCAGTATTTT. Protein: CASSVEGLTDTQYF. The variable domain in full, completed from reference TRBV9 and TRBJ2-3, reads DSGVTQTPKHLITATGQRVTLRCSPRSGDLSVYWYQQSLDQGLQFLIQYYNGEERAKGNILERFSAQQFPDLHSELNLSSLELGDSALYFCASSVEGLTDTQYFGPGTRLTVL.